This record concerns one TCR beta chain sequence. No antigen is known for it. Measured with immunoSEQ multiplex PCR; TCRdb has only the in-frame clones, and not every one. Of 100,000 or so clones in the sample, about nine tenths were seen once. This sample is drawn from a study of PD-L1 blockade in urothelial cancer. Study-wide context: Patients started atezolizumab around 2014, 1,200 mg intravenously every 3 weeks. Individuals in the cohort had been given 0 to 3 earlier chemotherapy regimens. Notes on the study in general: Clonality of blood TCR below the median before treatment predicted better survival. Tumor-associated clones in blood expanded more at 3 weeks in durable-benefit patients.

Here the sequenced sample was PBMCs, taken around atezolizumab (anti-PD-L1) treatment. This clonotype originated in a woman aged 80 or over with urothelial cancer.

The CDR3 nucleotides are TGCGCCAGCAGCTTGGTTGGGAGGGGCGAGCAGTACTTC. Its protein is CASSLVGRGEQYF. The chain employs TRBV5-1 and TRBJ2-7, with 7 bases lining up with TRBD2. There are 13 residues in the CDR3. CDR1 and CDR2 from the germline V gene are SGHRS and YFSETQ. V shed 0 bases and J 6 bases; nucleotides not matched to a gene: 3.